This TCR beta chain emerged from a study of T cells expressing NK-cell markers. Study-wide results and limits: It is unclear if expanded NKG2C-expressing clones target HCMV antigens. Of the CD8+ T cell pool in six donors, roughly 1.0-7.0% was accounted for by dominant NKG2C+ clonotypes.

This CDR3 comprises 16 residues. Germline loops: CDR1 MGHDK, CDR2 SYGVNS. To note about this clonotype: Its antigen is as yet unknown.

5'RACE template switching with UMIs generated TCR beta cDNA. TCRdb reworked the 5' RACE reads into one entry per CDR3 protein, no DNA. The sample table sets out 500,000 to 700,000 distinct CDR3 sequences. The specimen was blood T cells: a sorted CD56 or NKG2C T cell subset, CD4+ or CD8+ T cells, or bulk PBMC T cells (not recorded which). The clonotype was recovered from a man aged 18-30 years in good health. The chain carries TRBV25-1 and TRBJ2-1; checking the TCRdb D call of TRBD1 is not possible without DNA. The CDR3 region is CASSEMEGGAYNEQFF.